This T cell receptor (beta chain) is drawn from a study of T cells after posttransplantation cyclophosphamide. Study-wide findings and caveats: Donor CD8+ memory clones often dominated recipient blood repertoires at later times.

Here immunoSEQ multiplex PCR was the method, and the copy in TCRdb shows in-frame clones only, minus some. The repertoire holds around 17,000 clones, with approximately 90% as singletons. V lost 3 bases to trimming and J lost 3 bases; unmatched junction nucleotides: 4. Looked up from germline, CDR1 is SEHNR and CDR2 is FQNEAQ (reference sequence). The length of the CDR3 is 16 residues. About this clone: Its antigen remains unidentified.

Cyclophosphamide on days +3 and +4 followed busulfan-fludarabine conditioning and a marrow graft. The clonotype originates from a male patient between 55 and 70 years old who received an allogeneic stem cell transplant from a related donor and was CMV-positive. Some T cells may originate from the graft donor. Sequenced here: CD4+ T cells sorted from blood, sampled after allogeneic stem cell transplant with posttransplant cyclophosphamide. The rearrangement joins TRBV7-9 to TRBJ1-5; 11 bases map to TRBD1. The CDR3 here is CASSLWTGGINQPQHF. CDR3 DNA: TGTGCCAGCAGCTTGTGGACAGGGGGCATCAATCAGCCCCAGCATTTT.